The 7 T cell receptor beta chains in this list originate from one sample, sequenced in a study of cytomegalovirus exposure and HLA in healthy donors. The PCR used 60 Vbeta and 13 Jbeta primers. The assay was immunoSEQ multiplex PCR, and TCRdb's table has in-frame clones only and misses some. The sample holds 65,000 to 70,000 clones; about 75% are singletons and the top ten take approximately 7.8%. Sequencing was carried out using PBMCs. All receptors derive from a woman aged 25 to 39 in good health and CMV-seropositive.

V is TRBV28 and J is TRBJ2-2, with D possibly being TRBD1 (6 bases). Trimming cost V 6 bases and J 4 bases, with 18 bases left between them. Per the germline V gene, CDR1 is MDHEN and CDR2 is SYDVKM. The CDR3 has 16 residues. CDR3 nucleotide sequence: TGTGCCAGCAGCCCCAGCTTGGCAGGGGCCACCGGGGAGCTGTTTTTT. Encoded protein: CASSPSLAGATGELFF.

This clone was seen a handful of times. The chain has TRBV5-4 and TRBJ2-1, with TRBD1 matching 7 bases. This CDR3 is 16 amino acids long. The V and J ends lost 2 bases and 0 bases, in that order; junction bases with no gene match: 5. Germline V lookup: CDR1 SGHNT, CDR2 YYREEE (reference sequence). The CDR3 loop is CASSLDWDSSYNEQFF. CDR3 in DNA: TGTGCCAGCAGCTTAGACTGGGACAGCTCCTACAATGAGCAGTTCTTC.

The V call is TRBV5-1, the J call TRBJ2-6; 8 bases map to TRBD1. CDR3 length: 17 amino acids. Germline V gene data show CDR1 as SGHRS and CDR2 as YFSETQ. The ends lost 0 bases at V and 2 bases at J; junction bases unmatched: 4. CDR3 DNA: TGCGCCAGCAGCTTGGGACAGGGGCAGCCTGGGGCCAACGTCCTGACTTTC. Amino acids: CASSLGQGQPGANVLTF.

A note on this clone: At the DNA level, this CDR3 is encoded by other sequences in the same sample as well. The chain has TRBV28 and TRBJ1-2, with 12 bases that match TRBD1. V shed 6 bases and J 4 bases; nucleotides not matched to a gene: 6. Germline V gives CDR1 MDHEN, CDR2 SYDVKM. The CDR3 covers 15 residues. The CDR3 loop is CASRQGTGGVYGYTF. The CDR3 DNA reads as TGTGCCAGCAGGCAAGGGACAGGGGGCGTCTATGGCTACACCTTC.

The chain is built from TRBV5-1 and TRBJ2-1; the D gene is possibly TRBD2 (6 bases). Germline-derived CDR1 and CDR2 are SGHRS and YFSETQ. The ends were cut back, 0 bases at V and 2 bases at J, with 9 bases in the middle. The length of the CDR3 is 15 residues. CDR3 in DNA: TGCGCCAGCAGCTTGGGCGGGAACCCCTACAATGAGCAGTTCTTC. The encoded protein is CASSLGGNPYNEQFF. Filled out from reference TRBV5-1 and TRBJ2-1, the complete variable domain reads KAGVTQTPRYLIKTRGQQVTLSCSPISGHRSVSWYQQTPGQGLQFLFEYFSETQRNKGNFPGRFSGRQFSNSRSEMNVSTLELGDSALYLCASSLGGNPYNEQFFGPGTRLTVL.

The chain combines TRBV7-9 with TRBJ1-2; D possibly corresponds to TRBD1 (5 bases). The CDR3 is 14 amino acids. CDR1 and CDR2 (germline): SEHNR, FQNEAQ (reference sequence). Between the trimmed V and J ends, which lost 2 bases and 2 bases, there was a span of 9 bases. The CDR3 loop is CASSLRGGNYGYTF. CDR3 nucleotides: TGTGCCAGCAGCTTAAGGGGAGGCAACTATGGCTACACCTTC.

V gene TRBV27 combines with J gene TRBJ2-1; 10 nucleotides line up with TRBD1. J was trimmed by 7 bases and V by 2 bases; bases with no gene match: 5. CDR1 and CDR2 (germline): MNHEY, SMNVEV (reference sequence). The CDR3 consists of 15 residues. The CDR3 sequence: CASSLRTGGGNEQFF. The CDR3 coding sequence is TGTGCCAGCAGTTTACGGACAGGGGGTGGGAATGAGCAGTTCTTC.